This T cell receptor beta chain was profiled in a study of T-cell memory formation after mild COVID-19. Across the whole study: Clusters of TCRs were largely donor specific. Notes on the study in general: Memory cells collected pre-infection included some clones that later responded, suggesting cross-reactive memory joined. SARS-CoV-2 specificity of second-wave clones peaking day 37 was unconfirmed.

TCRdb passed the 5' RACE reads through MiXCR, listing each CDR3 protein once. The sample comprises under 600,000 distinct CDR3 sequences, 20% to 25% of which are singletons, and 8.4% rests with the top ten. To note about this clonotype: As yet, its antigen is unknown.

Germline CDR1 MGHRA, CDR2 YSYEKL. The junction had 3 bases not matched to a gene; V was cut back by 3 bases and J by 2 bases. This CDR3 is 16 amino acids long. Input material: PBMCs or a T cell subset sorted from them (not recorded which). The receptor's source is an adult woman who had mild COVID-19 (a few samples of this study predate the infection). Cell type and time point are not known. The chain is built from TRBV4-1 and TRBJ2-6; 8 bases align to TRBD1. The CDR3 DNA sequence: TGCGCCAGCAGCCACGGACAGGGCCCTGGGGCCAACGTCCTGACTTTC. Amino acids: CASSHGQGPGANVLTF.